This T cell receptor beta chain was found in a study of blood T cell repertoires in COVID-19. The overall study: Whether acute or convalescent, the COVID-19 samples came from the United States, Italy and Spain. From T cells, B-cell-depleted T cells, or PBMCs came the material, which was cDNA or gDNA.

V dropped 3 bases and J dropped 8 bases, with 17 bases sitting between them. The CDR3 is 14 amino acids. Germline V gene sequence: CDR1 SGDLS, CDR2 YYNGEE. In the original analysis: The authors estimated nucleated cell counts from reference gene primer amplification. Measured with immunoSEQ multiplex PCR; TCRdb has only the in-frame clones, and not every one. Clone size and the V and J calls come from that table; the DNA yielded D and trimming. The sample shows 140,000 to 150,000 clones, around four fifths of them seen only once. The chain recombines TRBV9 with TRBJ1-2, with a tentative D call TRBD1 (5 bases). The sample consisted of peripheral blood. This clonotype originated in a woman aged 35 to 49 with active or convalescent COVID-19. CDR3 bases: TGTGCCAGCAGCGCCGAGTACAGGATGCGGGGCTACACCTTC. Residues: CASSAEYRMRGYTF.